This T cell receptor beta chain was sequenced in a study of blood T cells in healthy people across ages. Per germline, CDR1 SGHRS and CDR2 YFSETQ. The CDR3 sequence is 14 residues long. Trimming removed 4 bases from V and 4 bases from J, with 14 bases in between. As for this clonotype: What it binds is unknown.

The authors ran a second PCR of about 6 to 11 cycles using a sample-barcoded 5' primer and a J-beta primer mix. TCRdb ran MiXCR on the 5' RACE reads and lists one entry per CDR3 protein. The sample lists hundreds of thousands of distinct CDR3 sequences, about 48% occurring once. General observations from the study: Per million T cells, the diversity of TCR beta decreased roughly linearly as age advanced. Observed TCR beta diversity showed a strong correlation with the percentage of naive T cells as measured by flow cytometry.

The genes are TRBV5-1 and TRBJ2-5; maybe TRBD2 (5 bases). Sequencing used blood. The receptor's source is a man younger than 40 in good health. CDR3 region: CASSPLSAGETQYF. Here the CDR3 DNA reads TGCGCCAGCAGCCCCCTTTCTGCGGGAGAGACCCAGTACTTC.